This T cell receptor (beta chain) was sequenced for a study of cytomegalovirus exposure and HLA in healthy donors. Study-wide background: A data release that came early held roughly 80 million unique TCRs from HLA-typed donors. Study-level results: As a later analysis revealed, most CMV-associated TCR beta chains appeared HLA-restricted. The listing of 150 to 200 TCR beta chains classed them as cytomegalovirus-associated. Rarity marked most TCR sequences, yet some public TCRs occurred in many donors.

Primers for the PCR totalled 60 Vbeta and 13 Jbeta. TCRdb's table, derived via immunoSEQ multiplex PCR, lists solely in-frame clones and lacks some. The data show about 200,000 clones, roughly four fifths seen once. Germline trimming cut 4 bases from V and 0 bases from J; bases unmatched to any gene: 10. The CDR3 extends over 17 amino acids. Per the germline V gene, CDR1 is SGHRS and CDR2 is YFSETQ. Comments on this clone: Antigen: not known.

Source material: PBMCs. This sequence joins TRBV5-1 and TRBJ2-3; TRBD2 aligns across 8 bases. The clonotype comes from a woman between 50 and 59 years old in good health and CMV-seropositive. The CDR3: CASSRGAGGTSTDTQYF. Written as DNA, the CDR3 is TGCGCCAGCAGCCGGGGGGCGGGGGGAACTAGCACAGATACGCAGTATTTT.